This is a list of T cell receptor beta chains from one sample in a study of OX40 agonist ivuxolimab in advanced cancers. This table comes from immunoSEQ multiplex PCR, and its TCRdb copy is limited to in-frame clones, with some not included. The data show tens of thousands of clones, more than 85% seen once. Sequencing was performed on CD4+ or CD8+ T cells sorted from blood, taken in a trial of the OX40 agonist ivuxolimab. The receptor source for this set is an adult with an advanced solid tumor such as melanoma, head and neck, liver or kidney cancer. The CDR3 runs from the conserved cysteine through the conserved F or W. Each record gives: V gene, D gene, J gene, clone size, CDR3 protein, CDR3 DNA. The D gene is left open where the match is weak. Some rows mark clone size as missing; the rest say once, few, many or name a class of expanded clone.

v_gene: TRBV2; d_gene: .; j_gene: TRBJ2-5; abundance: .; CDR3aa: CASTRETQYF; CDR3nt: TGTGCCAGCACCCGGGAGACCCAGTACTTC
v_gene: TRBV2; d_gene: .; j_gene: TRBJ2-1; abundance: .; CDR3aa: CASSERRDIFNEQFF; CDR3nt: TGTGCCAGCAGTGAAAGGCGGGACATATTCAATGAGCAGTTCTTC
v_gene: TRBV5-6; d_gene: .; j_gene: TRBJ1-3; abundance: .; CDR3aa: CASSLRPASSGNTIYF; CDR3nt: TGTGCCAGCAGCTTGCGGCCAGCGAGCTCTGGAAACACCATATATTTT
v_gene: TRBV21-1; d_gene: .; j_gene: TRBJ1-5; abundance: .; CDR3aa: CASSTRRQGVSNQPQHF; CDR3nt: TGTGCCAGCAGCACCCGCAGACAGGGGGTTAGCAATCAGCCCCAGCATTTT
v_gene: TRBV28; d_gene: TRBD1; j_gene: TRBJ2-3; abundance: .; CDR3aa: CASSLDRAGADTQYF; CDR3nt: TGTGCCAGCAGTTTGGACAGGGCAGGGGCAGATACGCAGTATTTT
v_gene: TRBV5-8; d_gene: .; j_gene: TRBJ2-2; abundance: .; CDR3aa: CASSLRSVNTGELFF; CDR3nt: TGTGCCAGCAGCTTGAGATCAGTGAACACCGGGGAGCTGTTTTTT
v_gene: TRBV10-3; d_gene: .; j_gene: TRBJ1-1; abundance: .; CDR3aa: CATGGGPNTEAFF; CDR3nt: TGTGCCACGGGGGGGGGACCGAACACTGAAGCTTTCTTT
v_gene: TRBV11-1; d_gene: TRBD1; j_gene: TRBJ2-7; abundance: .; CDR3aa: CASTPSGQGIDEQYF; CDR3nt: TGTGCCAGCACCCCGTCCGGACAGGGGATTGACGAGCAGTACTTC
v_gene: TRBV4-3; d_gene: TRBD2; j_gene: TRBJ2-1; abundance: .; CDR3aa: CASSQDTAGFYNEQFF; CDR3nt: TGCGCCAGCAGCCAAGATACAGCGGGGTTTTACAATGAGCAGTTCTTC
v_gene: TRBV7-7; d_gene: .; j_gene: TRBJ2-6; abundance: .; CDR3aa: CASSAGFSGANVLTF; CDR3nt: TGTGCTAGCAGCGCCGGTTTCTCTGGGGCCAACGTCCTGACTTTC
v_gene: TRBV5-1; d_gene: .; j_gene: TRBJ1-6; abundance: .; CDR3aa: CASRVQENSPLHF; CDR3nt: TGCGCCAGCAGAGTCCAGGAGAATTCACCCCTCCACTTT
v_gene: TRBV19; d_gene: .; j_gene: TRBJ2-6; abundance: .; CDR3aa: CASSWVSGANVLTF; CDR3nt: TGTGCCAGTAGTTGGGTCTCTGGGGCCAACGTCCTGACTTTC
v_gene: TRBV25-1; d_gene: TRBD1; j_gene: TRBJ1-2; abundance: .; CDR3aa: CASSEGRGDYGYTF; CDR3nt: TGTGCCAGCAGTGAGGGCAGGGGGGACTATGGCTACACCTTC
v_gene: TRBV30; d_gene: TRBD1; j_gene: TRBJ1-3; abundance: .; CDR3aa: CAWSHPDRGVLGNTIYF; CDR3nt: TGTGCCTGGAGCCACCCCGACAGGGGGGTACTTGGAAACACCATATATTTT
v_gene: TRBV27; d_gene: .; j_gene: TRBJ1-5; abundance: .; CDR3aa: CASSFKPESGIANQPQHF; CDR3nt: TGTGCCAGCAGTTTCAAGCCAGAATCTGGGATTGCCAATCAGCCCCAGCATTTT
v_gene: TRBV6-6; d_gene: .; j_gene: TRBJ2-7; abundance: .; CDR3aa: CASTKGQNYEQYF; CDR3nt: TGTGCCAGCACCAAGGGGCAAAACTACGAGCAGTACTTC
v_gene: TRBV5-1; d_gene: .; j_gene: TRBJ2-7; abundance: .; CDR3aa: CASAGLQVYEQYF; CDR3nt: TGCGCCAGCGCGGGGCTTCAAGTCTACGAGCAGTACTTC
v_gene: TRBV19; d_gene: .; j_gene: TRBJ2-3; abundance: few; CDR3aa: CASSIPQGEDTQYF; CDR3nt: TGTGCCAGTAGTATCCCTCAGGGCGAAGATACGCAGTATTTT
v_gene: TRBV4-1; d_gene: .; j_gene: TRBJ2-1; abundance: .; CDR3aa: CASSQAAGDRDEQFF; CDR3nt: TGCGCCAGCAGCCAAGCGGCAGGGGACCGAGATGAGCAGTTCTTC
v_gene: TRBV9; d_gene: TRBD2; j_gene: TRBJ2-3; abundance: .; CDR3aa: CASSVGGRVTDTQYF; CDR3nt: TGTGCCAGCAGCGTAGGTGGGAGGGTCACAGATACGCAGTATTTT
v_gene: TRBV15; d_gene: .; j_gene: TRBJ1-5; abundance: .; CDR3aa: CATSSDSGNQPQHF; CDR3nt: TGTGCCACCAGCAGCGACAGCGGCAATCAGCCCCAGCATTTT
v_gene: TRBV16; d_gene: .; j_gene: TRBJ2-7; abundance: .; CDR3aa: CASSPGQTYEQYF; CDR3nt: TGTGCCAGCAGCCCGGGACAAACCTACGAGCAGTACTTC
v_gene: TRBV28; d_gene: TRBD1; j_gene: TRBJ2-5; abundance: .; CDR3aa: CASSPRGQGDETQYF; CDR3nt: TGTGCCAGCAGTCCAAGGGGACAGGGGGACGAGACCCAGTACTTC
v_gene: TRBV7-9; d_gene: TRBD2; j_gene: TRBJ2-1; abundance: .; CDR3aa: CASSSLAERGESEQFF; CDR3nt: TGTGCCAGCAGCTCCCTAGCGGAGCGGGGGGAGAGTGAGCAGTTCTTC
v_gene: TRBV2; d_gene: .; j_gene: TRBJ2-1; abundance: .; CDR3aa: CASSAAGGWEQFF; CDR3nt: TGTGCCAGCAGTGCCGCTGGCGGGTGGGAGCAGTTCTTC
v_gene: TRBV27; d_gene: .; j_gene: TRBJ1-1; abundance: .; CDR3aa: CASSLAESTEAFF; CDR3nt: TGTGCCAGCAGTTTAGCCGAGAGCACTGAAGCTTTCTTT
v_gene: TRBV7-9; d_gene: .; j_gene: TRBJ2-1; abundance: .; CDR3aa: CASSSREYNEQFF; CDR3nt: TGTGCCAGCAGCTCGAGGGAGTACAATGAGCAGTTCTTC
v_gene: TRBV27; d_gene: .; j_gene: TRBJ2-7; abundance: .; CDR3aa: CATQPLASVYEQYF; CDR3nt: TGTGCAACACAACCCCTAGCGTCCGTTTACGAGCAGTACTTC
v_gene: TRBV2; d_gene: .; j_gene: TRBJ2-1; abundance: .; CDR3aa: CASSGMGGSITSDEQFF; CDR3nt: TGTGCCAGCAGTGGAATGGGGGGTTCCATTACTTCGGATGAGCAGTTCTTC
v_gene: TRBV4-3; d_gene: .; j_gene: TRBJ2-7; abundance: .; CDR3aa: CASSLGTPGLEQYF; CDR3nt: TGCGCCAGCAGCCTAGGGACCCCCGGGCTCGAGCAGTACTTC
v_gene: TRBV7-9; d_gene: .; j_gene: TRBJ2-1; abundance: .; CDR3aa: CASSTPGPKNNEQFF; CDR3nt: TGTGCCAGCAGCACTCCGGGTCCTAAAAACAATGAGCAGTTCTTC
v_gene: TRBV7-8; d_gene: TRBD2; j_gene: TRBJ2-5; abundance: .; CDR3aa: CASSLWTSGSRETQYF; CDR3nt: TGTGCCAGCAGCTTATGGACTAGCGGGAGTCGGGAGACCCAGTACTTC
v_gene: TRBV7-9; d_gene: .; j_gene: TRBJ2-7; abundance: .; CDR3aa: CASSLALTEEQYF; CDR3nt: TGTGCCAGCAGCTTAGCGCTCACGGAAGAGCAGTACTTC
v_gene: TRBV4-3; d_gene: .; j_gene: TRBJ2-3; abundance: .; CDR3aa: CASSQDVQGTDTQYF; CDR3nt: TGCGCCAGCAGCCAAGATGTCCAGGGGACAGATACGCAGTATTTT
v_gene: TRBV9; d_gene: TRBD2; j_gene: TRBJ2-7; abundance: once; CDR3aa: CASSVSGRAGDEQYF; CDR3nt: TGTGCCAGCAGCGTTAGCGGGAGGGCGGGGGACGAGCAGTACTTC
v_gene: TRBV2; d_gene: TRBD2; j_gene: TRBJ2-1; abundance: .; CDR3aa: CASRGTNLEQFF; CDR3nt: TGTGCCAGCAGGGGGACTAACCTTGAACAGTTCTTC
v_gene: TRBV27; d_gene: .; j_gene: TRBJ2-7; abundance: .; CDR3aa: CASSLSEGDQAYEQYF; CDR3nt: TGTGCCAGCAGTTTATCAGAGGGGGATCAAGCCTACGAGCAGTACTTC
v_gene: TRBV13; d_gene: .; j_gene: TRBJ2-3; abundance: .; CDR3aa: CASSFFENTQYF; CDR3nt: TGTGCCAGCAGCTTTTTTGAAAATACGCAGTATTTT
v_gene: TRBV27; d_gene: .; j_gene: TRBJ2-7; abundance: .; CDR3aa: CASSLTGTTFYEQYF; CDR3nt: TGTGCCAGCAGTCTAACCGGGACCACGTTTTACGAGCAGTACTTC
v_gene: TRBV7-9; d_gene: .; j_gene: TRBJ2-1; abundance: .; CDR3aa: CASSWGSAYNEQFF; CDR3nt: TGTGCCAGCAGCTGGGGCAGCGCCTACAATGAGCAGTTCTTC